The 25 T cell receptor beta chains below were found in one sample sequenced in a study of blood T cell repertoires in COVID-19. Sequencing used immunoSEQ multiplex PCR; TCRdb keeps in-frame clones, though not all of them. Of fewer than 150,000 clones in the sample, around 83% are singletons; the top ten hold around 4.7%. The sample taken for sequencing was peripheral blood. These receptors were collected from a human donor in a cohort sampled during active COVID-19.

The chain carries TRBV5-1 and TRBJ1-5, with no clear D. This CDR3 contains 14 residues. Deletions cut 0 bases from V and 9 bases from J, with 13 bases between. Germline CDR1 SGHRS, CDR2 YFSETQ. CDR3 sequence: CASSLAAEGRPQHF. The DNA for the CDR3 is TGCGCCAGCAGCTTGGCGGCTGAGGGCAGGCCCCAGCATTTT.

The chain uses TRBV11-2 and TRBJ1-1, with 7 bases fitting TRBD1. CDR3 length equals 15 residues. CDR1 and CDR2 from the germline V gene are SGHAT and FQNNGV. After removal of 1 base from V and 2 bases from J, the junction contained 4 bases not matched to a gene. The CDR3 spells CASSLVGQTNTEAFF. The CDR3 nucleotides read TGTGCCAGCAGCTTAGTGGGACAGACCAACACTGAAGCTTTCTTT. The full variable domain, in which reference TRBV11-2 and TRBJ1-1 provide the parts outside the CDR3, is EAGVAQSPRYKIIEKRQSVAFWCNPISGHATLYWYQQILGQGPKLLIQFQNNGVVDDSQLPKDRFSAERLKGVDSTLKIQPAKLEDSAVYLCASSLVGQTNTEAFFGQGTRLTVV.

This chain joins TRBV2 and TRBJ1-1; maybe TRBD1 (6 bases). The CDR3 length is 15 residues. Germline V lookup: CDR1 SNHLY, CDR2 FYNNEI. V lost 0 bases to trimming and J lost 9 bases, with 17 bases between them. CDR3 in amino acids: CASSEAGPGQGQAFF. The CDR3 DNA reads as TGTGCCAGCAGTGAAGCAGGACCGGGACAAGGACAAGCTTTCTTT.

The chain joins TRBV15 to TRBJ1-5; D gene unclear. CDR1 is LNHNV, CDR2 YYDKDF, per germline (reference sequence). V lost 4 bases and J lost 9, with 10 bases in between. The CDR3 extends over 12 amino acids. CDR3: CATSKPRWPQHF. As DNA, the CDR3 is TGTGCCACCAGCAAACCGCGTTGGCCCCAGCATTTT.

The chain couples TRBV5-6 to TRBJ2-7, with 9 nucleotides matching TRBD1. The V segment lost 4 bases and the J segment 5 bases; nucleotides outside the gene matches: 7. Germline CDR1 SGHDT, CDR2 YYEEEE. This CDR3 region has 14 residues. As DNA, the CDR3 is TGTGCCAGCAGCCAGACAGGGGGGTTCCACGAGCAGTACGTC. Translating it yields CASSQTGGFHEQYV.

The rearrangement links TRBV24-1 to TRBJ1-2, with a possible D match to TRBD1 (5 bases). CDR1 and CDR2 from the germline V gene are KGHDR and SFDVKD. The CDR3 runs to 14 residues. Trimming cost V 9 bases and J 1 base, with 14 bases left between them. The CDR3 sequence: CATAPREDNYGYTF. CDR3 nucleotide sequence: TGTGCCACCGCCCCCAGGGAGGATAACTATGGCTACACCTTC.

Only a few counts were recorded for this clone. The rearrangement joins TRBV30 to TRBJ2-5; D unclear. Deletions cut 2 bases from V and 4 bases from J, with 5 bases between. This CDR3 is built from 11 residues. Germline V lookup: CDR1 GTSNPN, CDR2 SVGIG (reference sequence). The CDR3: CAWSSRETQYF. For the CDR3, the DNA is TGTGCCTGGAGTAGTAGAGAGACCCAGTACTTC.

CDR3 nucleotide sequence: TGTGCCAGCAGCCTGGGGCCCACGGGACAGGGGGTTTACGAGCAGTACTTC. Residues: CASSLGPTGQGVYEQYF. The chain combines TRBV7-3 with TRBJ2-7, with TRBD1 identical over 11 bases. The germline V gene has CDR1 SGHTA and CDR2 FQGTGA. The trim removed 5 bases at V and 4 bases at J, leaving 13 bases unmatched. The length of the CDR3 is 17 residues.

There are a few counts of this clone. The chain combines TRBV6-5 with TRBJ2-6, with 8 bases matching TRBD1. J was trimmed by 2 bases and V by 5 bases; bases with no gene match: 2. Germline-derived CDR1 and CDR2 are MNHEY and SVGAGI. The CDR3 extends over 15 amino acids. DNA for the CDR3: TGTGCCAGCAGTCCCAGGGGGCCTGGGGCCAACGTCCTGACTTTC. Translated, it gives CASSPRGPGANVLTF.

The chain recombines TRBV15 with TRBJ1-2; D call uncertain. V was pared by 1 base and J by 3 bases, with 9 bases between. This CDR3 is 14 amino acids long. Per the germline V gene, CDR1 is LNHNV and CDR2 is YYDKDF (reference sequence). The CDR3 here is CATSRGHSDYGYTF. The CDR3 DNA sequence: TGTGCCACCAGCAGAGGGCATAGCGACTATGGCTACACCTTC.

J is TRBJ1-1 and V is TRBV11-2; TRBD1 matches 8 bases. Germline V gives CDR1 SGHAT, CDR2 FQNNGV. The length of the CDR3 is 17 residues. V lost 3 bases to trimming and J lost 8 bases; unmatched junction nucleotides: 17. CDR3 sequence (DNA): TGTGCCAGCAGCTTGACAACCGGGACAGGTCCCAAGGTGGAAGCTTTCTTT. It yields the protein CASSLTTGTGPKVEAFF.

The J gene is TRBJ2-1, the V gene TRBV7-9, with D unclear. Trimming pared 1 base from V and 0 bases from J, leaving 10 bases between. The CDR3 extends over 16 amino acids. CDR1 and CDR2 from the germline V gene are SEHNR and FQNEAQ (reference sequence). CDR3 nucleotide sequence: TGTGCCAGCAGCTTAGTCGAGGATCTCTCCTACAATGAGCAGTTCTTC. This codes for CASSLVEDLSYNEQFF.

V usage is TRBV9 and J usage is TRBJ2-3; 10 bases line up with TRBD2. Germline V gene data show CDR1 as SGDLS and CDR2 as YYNGEE. V was clipped by 0 bases and J by 5 bases; unmatched bases: 3. The CDR3 loop spans 15 amino acids. CDR3 sequence: CASSVGGLARDTQYF. In nucleotides, the CDR3 is TGTGCCAGCAGCGTAGGGGGACTAGCGCGAGATACGCAGTATTTT.

The CDR3 coding sequence is TGCGCCAGCAGCTTGGGACTAGCGGGAGCCGAAGAGACCCAGTACTTC. Residues: CASSLGLAGAEETQYF. This rearrangement joins TRBV5-1 to TRBJ2-5; 12 bases are shared with TRBD2. V lost 0 bases and J lost 3; bases outside the gene matches: 3. This CDR3 region has 16 residues. From germline, CDR1 is SGHRS and CDR2 YFSETQ. Based on the CDR3 plus reference TRBV5-1 and TRBJ2-5, the full variable domain is KAGVTQTPRYLIKTRGQQVTLSCSPISGHRSVSWYQQTPGQGLQFLFEYFSETQRNKGNFPGRFSGRQFSNSRSEMNVSTLELGDSALYLCASSLGLAGAEETQYFGPGTRLLVL.

The V gene is TRBV7-9, the J gene TRBJ1-3; TRBD1 might be the D (5 bases). CDR1 is SEHNR and CDR2 is FQNEAQ in the germline V gene (reference sequence). The germline V and J ends were trimmed by 8 bases and 8 bases, with 19 bases remaining between them. This CDR3 contains 14 residues. CDR3 sequence (DNA): TGTGCCAGCTACGGGGAGGGGATTGAAGACACCATATATTTT. It yields the protein CASYGEGIEDTIYF.

The chain combines TRBV19 with TRBJ1-5; D call uncertain. Trimming took off 0 bases at V and 5 bases at J, with 14 bases between the two ends. This CDR3 is built from 16 residues. The germline CDR1 and CDR2 sequences are LNHDA and SQIVND (reference sequence). In DNA form, the CDR3 reads TGTGCCAGTAGTATAGAGGCGGTGAGTTCCTATCAGCCCCAGCATTTT. The encoded protein is CASSIEAVSSYQPQHF.

This sequence joins TRBV29-1 and TRBJ1-2; 8 nucleotides align to TRBD1. The CDR3 loop spans 14 amino acids. V lost 7 bases to trimming and J lost 2 bases; unmatched junction nucleotides: 9. Germline lookup yields CDR1 SQVTM and CDR2 ANQGSEA. CDR3 protein: CSGGTGYPNYGYTF. The CDR3 nucleotides are TGCAGCGGGGGGACAGGCTACCCAAACTATGGCTACACCTTC. The full variable domain, completed using reference TRBV29-1 and TRBJ1-2, is SAVISQKPSRDICQRGTSLTIQCQVDSQVTMMFWYRQQPGQSLTLIATANQGSEATYESGFVIDKFPISRPNLTFSTLTVSNMSPEDSSIYLCSGGTGYPNYGYTFGSGTRLTVV.

V usage is TRBV6-6 and J usage is TRBJ2-1; D remains unclear. CDR3 size: 14 residues. Trimming stripped 2 bases from V and 7 bases from J, with 12 bases between. Per germline, CDR1 MNHNY and CDR2 SVGAGI (reference sequence). This CDR3 reads CASSYDLARNEQFF. CDR3 coding DNA: TGTGCCAGCAGTTACGACCTGGCGCGGAATGAGCAGTTCTTC.

The CDR3 sequence is CASSLTGNGYTF. CDR3 nucleotide sequence: TGTGCCAGCAGCCTGACAGGAAATGGCTACACCTTC. The J gene is TRBJ1-2, the V gene TRBV7-2; D possibly corresponds to TRBD1 (6 bases). The V and J ends lost 5 bases and 6 bases respectively, with 10 bases between them. Germline V gene lookup returns CDR1 SGHTA and CDR2 FQGNSA. CDR3 length: 12 residues.

This chain connects TRBV11-2 to TRBJ2-4; D uncertain. Germline CDR1 is SGHAT and CDR2 is FQNNGV. Trimming removed 1 base at V and 0 bases at J, with 19 bases between. The CDR3 runs to 19 residues. The CDR3 nucleotides read TGTGCCAGCAGCTTAGGGCCCCCGGGTCCAGTTTTAGCCAAAAACATTCAGTACTTC. This translates into CASSLGPPGPVLAKNIQYF. Using reference TRBV11-2 and TRBJ2-4 for the parts outside the CDR3, the full variable domain is EAGVAQSPRYKIIEKRQSVAFWCNPISGHATLYWYQQILGQGPKLLIQFQNNGVVDDSQLPKDRFSAERLKGVDSTLKIQPAKLEDSAVYLCASSLGPPGPVLAKNIQYFGAGTRLSVL.

The chain has TRBV12-3 or TRBV12-4 and TRBJ2-1, with D hard to call. This CDR3 region has 11 residues. Trimming took off 7 bases at V and 8 bases at J, with 9 bases between the two ends. CDR3 in amino acids: CASMAAHEQFF. In DNA form, the CDR3 reads TGTGCCAGCATGGCCGCCCATGAGCAGTTCTTC.

This rearrangement joins TRBV7-2 to TRBJ1-4; no definite D call. CDR1 is SGHTA, CDR2 FQGNSA, per germline. Between the trimmed V and J ends, which lost 1 base and 6 bases, there was a span of 12 bases. This CDR3 is 15 amino acids long. The CDR3 nucleotides read TGTGCCAGCAGCTTAGGGCACGGGTCGTATGAAAAACTGTTTTTT. It is translated as CASSLGHGSYEKLFF.

The V gene is TRBV5-5, the J gene TRBJ2-5; a possible D gene is TRBD2 (6 bases). V lost 6 bases and J 6 bases, leaving 24 bases between the germline ends. The CDR3 extends over 16 amino acids. Germline loops: CDR1 SGHKS, CDR2 YYEKEE (reference sequence). CDR3 in amino acids: CASIREGGTGGKTQYF. The CDR3, as DNA: TGTGCCAGCATCCGAGAGGGAGGTACGGGTGGGAAGACCCAGTACTTC.

V and J are TRBV5-6 and TRBJ1-2; D possibly corresponds to TRBD1 (5 bases). This CDR3 region has 14 residues. V was shortened by 4 bases and J by 0 bases, with 10 bases between the two germline ends. Germline CDR1 and CDR2: SGHDT and YYEEEE. CDR3 in DNA: TGTGCCAGCAGCCTCCCGACAGCTAACTATGGCTACACCTTC. Translation: CASSLPTANYGYTF.

The gene calls are TRBV6-5 and TRBJ1-2; 8 bases align to TRBD1. This CDR3 has 12 residues. The junction had 4 bases not matched to a gene; V was cut back by 9 bases and J by 4 bases. The germline V gene has CDR1 MNHEY and CDR2 SVGAGI. CDR3 bases: TGTGCCAGTCAGGGGGCACCCTATGGCTACACCTTC. It translates to CASQGAPYGYTF.